A single sample is the source of the 28 T cell receptor beta chains below, sequenced in a study of T cell responses to AZD1222 COVID-19 vaccine. Only in-frame clones appear in the TCRdb table, and some are missing; sequencing was by immunoSEQ multiplex PCR. The repertoire holds about 81,000 clones, around 93% seen once, with approximately 8% in the top ten. Sequenced here: peripheral blood, sampled 28 days after the second AZD1222 dose. These receptors were obtained from an adult who received the AZD1222 COVID-19 vaccine.

V gene TRBV27 combines with J gene TRBJ1-5, with D perhaps matching TRBD1 (6 bases). CDR3 length: 14 amino acids. V was pared by 5 bases and J by 6 bases, with 14 bases between. Germline V gene sequence: CDR1 MNHEY, CDR2 SMNVEV (reference sequence). CDR3 coding DNA: TGTGCCAGCAGTACCAACAGGGAATCTCAGCCCCAGCATTTT. It encodes CASSTNRESQPQHF.

CDR3 nucleotides: TGTGCCAGCAGCTTCAAGGGGGTCCTACGCAATGAGCAGTTCTTC. It yields the protein CASSFKGVLRNEQFF. V gene TRBV13 combines with J gene TRBJ2-1, with D perhaps matching TRBD1 (6 bases). Trimming took 3 bases from V and 6 from J, leaving 15 bases between them. This CDR3 is 15 amino acids long. Germline loops: CDR1 PRHDT, CDR2 FYEKMQ (reference sequence).

V gene TRBV5-4 combines with J gene TRBJ2-7; either TRBD1 or TRBD2 may supply D (6 bases each). CDR1 and CDR2 from the germline V gene are SGHNT and YYREEE (reference sequence). V was pared by 2 bases and J by 4 bases, with 13 bases between. This CDR3 is built from 14 residues. As DNA, the CDR3 is TGTGCCAGCAGCTTCGGGGGCGCTCCTTACGAGCAGTACTTC. This gives the protein CASSFGGAPYEQYF.

The V call is TRBV21-1, the J call TRBJ2-3; TRBD2 reflects the table's D call only, with no check against the DNA. TRBV21-1 is a pseudogene. The CDR3 is made up of 11 amino acids. The CDR3 spells CASSNYPPGYF. CDR3 DNA sequence: TGTGCCAGCAGCAACTACCCCCCGGGGTATTTT.

The chain employs TRBV18 and TRBJ2-1; possibly TRBD1 for D (6 bases). Trimming stripped 5 bases from V and 2 bases from J, with 10 bases between. From germline, CDR1 is KGHSH and CDR2 LQKENI. This CDR3 region has 14 residues. The CDR3 spells CASSRGTPYNEQFF. DNA for the CDR3: TGTGCCAGCTCAAGGGGGACCCCCTACAATGAGCAGTTCTTC. The full variable domain, in which reference TRBV18 and TRBJ2-1 provide the parts outside the CDR3, is NAGVMQNPRHLVRRRGQEARLRCSPMKGHSHVYWYRQLPEEGLKFMVYLQKENIIDESGMPKERFSAEFPKEGPSILRIQQVVRGDSAAYFCASSRGTPYNEQFFGPGTRLTVL.

The rearrangement uses TRBV27 and TRBJ1-6, with D perhaps TRBD1 (5 bases). Trimming stripped 5 bases from V and 9 bases from J, with 17 bases between. Germline V gene lookup returns CDR1 MNHEY and CDR2 SMNVEV (reference sequence). CDR3 length: 15 residues. As DNA, the CDR3 is TGTGCCAGCAGTCGGTCGGCGGGGCGGGGTTCACCCCTCCACTTT. Translated, it gives CASSRSAGRGSPLHF.

The chain employs TRBV25-1 and TRBJ2-1, with D possibly being TRBD1 (6 bases). Trimming took off 6 bases at V and 6 bases at J, with 6 bases between the two ends. Germline V gives CDR1 MGHDK, CDR2 SYGVNS. The CDR3 is 11 amino acids. In DNA, the CDR3 is TGTGCCAGCAGGGACAGCAATGAGCAGTTCTTC. It codes for CASRDSNEQFF.

The chain carries TRBV7-8 and TRBJ2-5; TRBD2 matches at 8 bases. CDR3 length: 13 amino acids. The junction had 8 bases not matched to a gene; V was cut back by 5 bases and J by 9 bases. The germline V gene encodes CDR1 SGHVS and CDR2 FQNEAQ. The CDR3 DNA sequence: TGTGCCAGCAGCCCGACTAGCGACTGGGCCCAGTACTTC. Residues: CASSPTSDWAQYF.

V and J are TRBV5-1 and TRBJ2-7; D is possibly TRBD1 (6 bases). This CDR3 spans 13 amino acids. Trimming took off 1 base at V and 4 bases at J, with 9 bases between the two ends. CDR1 SGHRS and CDR2 YFSETQ come from the germline V gene. For the CDR3, the DNA is TGCGCCAGCAGCTTGCAAGGGGGTTACGAGCAGTACTTC. This translates into CASSLQGGYEQYF.

This clone was found once. The chain recombines TRBV5-5 with TRBJ1-2, with 10 bases matching TRBD1. The CDR3 totals 14 residues. Germline CDR1 SGHKS, CDR2 YYEKEE (reference sequence). The ends lost 2 bases at V and 8 bases at J; junction bases unmatched: 6. CDR3 in DNA: TGTGCCAGCAGCTTACCGGGACAGGGGATCGGCTACACCTTC. This encodes CASSLPGQGIGYTF.

The rearrangement uses TRBV10-3 and TRBJ2-7, with D perhaps given as TRBD1 or TRBD2 (6 bases each). The germline gives CDR1 ENHRY, CDR2 SYGVKD. V lost 5 bases and J lost 3, with 26 bases in between. The CDR3 has 18 amino acids. The CDR3, as DNA: TGTGCCATCAGTCCGGGGGCAGGGTCGTGGTGGCACAACTACGAGCAGTACTTC. It yields the protein CAISPGAGSWWHNYEQYF.

DNA of the CDR3: TGTGCCAGCAGTATGACAGGGACTCGGGAGCAGTACTTC. Translating gives CASSMTGTREQYF. This chain joins TRBV2 and TRBJ2-7; TRBD1 is a possible D gene (7 bases). CDR1 is SNHLY, CDR2 FYNNEI, per germline. The CDR3 has 13 residues. V lost 5 bases to trimming and J lost 7 bases, with 15 bases between them.

The V gene is TRBV30, the J gene TRBJ1-2; D unclear. Germline lookup yields CDR1 GTSNPN and CDR2 SVGIG (reference sequence). Trimming pared 3 bases from V and 7 bases from J, leaving 21 bases between. The CDR3 contains 15 residues. The CDR3 here is CAWSSVGLLFGGYTF. CDR3 DNA: TGTGCCTGGAGCTCCGTAGGACTACTTTTCGGTGGCTACACCTTC.

The chain employs TRBV7-9 and TRBJ1-1, with TRBD1 matching over 7 bases. Germline V gene lookup returns CDR1 SEHNR and CDR2 FQNEAQ (reference sequence). The CDR3 loop spans 14 amino acids. V lost 5 bases and J lost 0; bases outside the gene matches: 3. This chain's CDR3 is CASSGRGLNTEAFF. As DNA, the CDR3 is TGTGCCAGCAGCGGCAGGGGGTTGAACACTGAAGCTTTCTTT.

CDR3 loop: CASSLLFGQGANYGYTF. The CDR3 DNA reads as TGTGCCAGCAGTTTGTTATTCGGGCAGGGAGCTAACTATGGCTACACCTTC. The chain combines TRBV27 with TRBJ1-2; D is perhaps TRBD1 (5 bases). The V end lost 3 bases, the J end lost 0 bases, and 17 bases lay between the germline ends. The CDR3 is 17 amino acids. Germline V gene data show CDR1 as MNHEY and CDR2 as SMNVEV (reference sequence).

The V and J genes are TRBV12-3 or TRBV12-4 and TRBJ2-7; the D is unclear. This CDR3 has 13 residues. Between the trimmed V and J ends, which lost 7 bases and 3 bases, there was a span of 13 bases. CDR3 region: CASTPSGDYEQYF. The CDR3 DNA follows: TGTGCCAGCACCCCTAGTGGAGACTACGAGCAGTACTTC.

This clone has only one observation. The CDR3 bases are TGCGCCAGCAGCTTGGGGGGGACTGGAAACTACGAGCAGTACTTC. Amino acid sequence: CASSLGGTGNYEQYF. V gene TRBV5-1 combines with J gene TRBJ2-7; possible D gene TRBD2, 6 bases. This CDR3 spans 15 amino acids. V dropped 0 bases and J dropped 3 bases, with 13 bases sitting between them. Germline V CDR1 and CDR2: SGHRS, YFSETQ.

The V call is TRBV9, the J call TRBJ2-7; no definite D call. V lost 4 bases and J lost 5, with 22 bases in between. This CDR3 contains 16 residues. CDR1 is SGDLS and CDR2 is YYNGEE in the germline V gene. The DNA for the CDR3 is TGTGCCAGCAGCCACCGAGAACGGCCCTCACATGACGAGCAGTACTTC. Translated, it gives CASSHRERPSHDEQYF.

There are a few counts of this clone. V and J are TRBV4-1 and TRBJ2-1, with 12 bases matching TRBD2. CDR3 length: 15 amino acids. Germline CDR1 reads MGHRA; CDR2 reads YSYEKL. V lost 4 bases to trimming and J lost 6 bases; unmatched junction nucleotides: 4. The CDR3 nucleotides are TGCGCCAGCAGCCTAGGACTAGCGGGACCCAATGAGCAGTTCTTC. Its protein is CASSLGLAGPNEQFF.

The chain joins TRBV2 to TRBJ2-3; tentative D call: TRBD1 (6 bases). V was clipped by 7 bases and J by 0 bases, with 14 bases between them. The germline CDR1 and CDR2 sequences are SNHLY and FYNNEI. CDR3 length: 15 amino acids. The CDR3 region is CASTRQDGSTDTQYF. In nucleotides, the CDR3 is TGTGCCAGCACTAGACAGGACGGGAGCACAGATACGCAGTATTTT.

V is TRBV28 and J is TRBJ1-5; perhaps TRBD1 as D (6 bases). The CDR3 contains 13 residues. Germline V lookup: CDR1 MDHEN, CDR2 SYDVKM. V lost 6 bases and J lost 6, with 12 bases in between. The CDR3 DNA sequence: TGTGCCAGCAGCCAGGGGACTTTTCAGCCCCAGCATTTT. It translates to CASSQGTFQPQHF.

Only a few counts were recorded for this clone. CDR3: CASSLVASGGETQYF. CDR3 sequence (DNA): TGTGCCAGCAGCTTAGTCGCGAGTGGAGGAGAGACCCAGTACTTC. This rearrangement joins TRBV7-2 to TRBJ2-5; D possibly corresponds to TRBD2 (5 bases). Germline values: CDR1 SGHTA, CDR2 FQGNSA. This CDR3 region has 15 residues. The V end was cut by 1 base, the J end by 4 bases, with 13 bases between.

The CDR3 sequence: CASSLSMGAPYEQYF. The DNA for the CDR3 is TGTGCCAGCAGTTTATCGATGGGAGCGCCCTACGAGCAGTACTTC. The chain combines TRBV27 with TRBJ2-7, with D maybe TRBD2 (5 bases). CDR3 length equals 15 residues. V was pared by 0 bases and J by 2 bases, with 11 bases between. CDR1 and CDR2 (germline): MNHEY, SMNVEV (reference sequence).

This chain connects TRBV27 to TRBJ2-2; no clear D gene. The V gene lost 2 bases and the J gene lost 3 bases, with 13 bases spanning the gap. This CDR3 is 16 amino acids long. CDR1 MNHEY and CDR2 SMNVEV come from the germline V gene (reference sequence). CDR3 sequence (DNA): TGTGCCAGCAGTTTAGAAGGATTTCGACACACCGGGGAGCTGTTTTTT. Translating gives CASSLEGFRHTGELFF.

This chain uses TRBV24-1 with TRBJ2-1, with TRBD2 matching over 9 bases. In germline, CDR1 is KGHDR, CDR2 SFDVKD. This CDR3 is 15 amino acids long. The ends lost 4 bases at V and 8 bases at J; junction bases unmatched: 8. The CDR3 sequence: CATSEPGTSWDEQFF. DNA for the CDR3: TGTGCCACCAGTGAGCCCGGGACTAGCTGGGATGAGCAGTTCTTC.

The chain couples TRBV10-3 to TRBJ1-4; D is undetermined. V lost 5 bases, J lost 8 bases, and 3 bases lay in between. CDR3 length: 10 residues. Germline lookup yields CDR1 ENHRY and CDR2 SYGVKD. The chain's CDR3 is CAISPEKLFF. The CDR3 region has the DNA TGTGCCATCAGTCCCGAAAAACTGTTTTTT.

The chain is built from TRBV6-2 or TRBV6-3 and TRBJ2-7; 8 bases align to TRBD2. The junction had 22 bases not matched to a gene; V was cut back by 2 bases and J by 7 bases. This CDR3 spans 19 amino acids. Germline V gene data show CDR1 as MNHEY and CDR2 as SVGEGT. The CDR3 region has the DNA TGTGCCAGCAGTTACCTCGGGGGCGGCCTGGGGAGCGGGAGAGGTGAGCAGTACTTC. The encoded protein is CASSYLGGGLGSGRGEQYF.

The chain recombines TRBV4-2 with TRBJ2-7, with D perhaps TRBD2 (5 bases). This CDR3 has 16 residues. Germline V gene sequence: CDR1 LGHNA, CDR2 YNFKEQ. Trimming removed 1 base at V and 5 bases at J, with 18 bases between. The CDR3 DNA sequence: TGTGCCAGCAGCCAAGGTCCGCTAGCAGGTGTCGACGAGCAGTACTTC. Translating it yields CASSQGPLAGVDEQYF.